This is a list of T cell receptor beta chains from one sample in a study of radiation and T cells in renal cell carcinoma. The protocol was immunoSEQ multiplex PCR, while the TCRdb copy is restricted to in-frame clones and leaves out a portion. The sample holds some 120,000 clones; around 89% are singletons and the top ten take 5% to 6%. Specimen: blood, collected from a patient whose treatment included radiotherapy and nephrectomy. The source of these receptors is a woman in her 70s with renal cell carcinoma. The CDR3 runs from the conserved cysteine through the conserved F or W. D genes are given only for firm matches. Clone size, where shown, is once, few, many, or a class for clones that have expanded.

V gene	D gene	J gene	clone size	CDR3 protein	CDR3 DNA
TRBV19	.	TRBJ1-5	few	CASRNPSVGGQPQHF	TGTGCCAGTAGAAATCCTTCCGTCGGGGGTCAGCCCCAGCATTTT
TRBV7-9	TRBD1	TRBJ1-4	.	CASSSPVGTGSEKLFF	TGTGCCAGCAGCTCACCTGTAGGGACAGGGAGTGAAAAACTGTTTTTT
TRBV5-5	TRBD2	TRBJ2-3	.	CASSPRTGGRGTDTQYF	TGTGCCAGCAGCCCTCGAACGGGGGGGCGGGGGACAGATACGCAGTATTTT
TRBV30	.	TRBJ1-4	.	CAWRDPEKLFF	TGTGCCTGGAGGGACCCGGAAAAACTGTTTTTT
TRBV2	TRBD1	TRBJ1-2	few	CASSDGTGLRYGYTF	TGTGCCAGCAGTGACGGGACAGGACTAAGATATGGCTACACCTTC
TRBV7-8	TRBD1	TRBJ2-6	.	CASSLYRGSGANVLTF	TGTGCCAGCAGCCTCTACAGGGGGAGTGGGGCCAACGTCCTGACTTTC
TRBV4-2	.	TRBJ1-3	.	CASSQDLSGDTIYF	TGTGCCAGCAGCCAAGATCTTTCGGGAGACACCATATATTTT
TRBV4-3	TRBD2	TRBJ2-7	.	CASSQGLAGGRWEQYF	TGCGCCAGCAGCCAAGGACTAGCGGGGGGCCGCTGGGAGCAGTACTTC
TRBV7-2	TRBD2	TRBJ2-1	once	CASSPSLAGKNEQFF	TGTGCCAGCAGCCCATCACTAGCGGGGAAGAATGAGCAGTTCTTC
TRBV7-6	.	TRBJ2-2	once	CASSLAAGELFF	TGTGCCAGCAGCTTAGCTGCCGGGGAGCTGTTTTTT
TRBV19	.	TRBJ2-3	.	CASSIALAVADTQYF	TGTGCCAGTAGTATAGCACTAGCTGTTGCAGATACGCAGTATTTT
TRBV7-8	TRBD1	TRBJ1-3	.	CASSLLDRGTFSSGNTIYF	TGTGCCAGCAGCTTGCTGGACAGGGGCACCTTTAGCTCTGGAAACACCATATATTTT
TRBV5-4	TRBD1	TRBJ2-7	.	CASSLYRGSEQYF	TGTGCCAGCAGCTTGTACAGGGGGAGCGAGCAGTACTTC
TRBV7-6	TRBD1	TRBJ1-1	once	CASSLAGAGGTEAFF	TGTGCCAGCAGCTTAGCGGGGGCAGGGGGCACTGAAGCTTTCTTT
TRBV5-6	.	TRBJ2-7	.	CASSLGIGAYEQYF	TGTGCCAGCAGCCTTGGTATTGGGGCGTACGAGCAGTACTTC
TRBV6-1	TRBD1	TRBJ2-5	.	CASNTDRGETQYF	TGTGCCAGCAATACGGACAGGGGAGAGACCCAGTACTTC
TRBV4-2	.	TRBJ2-7	once	CASSLRLVHRQYF	TGTGCCAGCAGCCTTCGACTAGTACATAGGCAGTACTTC
TRBV9	TRBD1	TRBJ1-2	.	CASSAKTGAHPNYGYTF	TGTGCCAGCAGCGCGAAAACAGGGGCCCACCCTAACTATGGCTACACCTTC
TRBV6-5	.	TRBJ2-1	.	CASSSGQYNEQFF	TGTGCCAGCAGTTCCGGACAGTACAATGAGCAGTTCTTC
TRBV7-9	.	TRBJ2-7	.	CASSPTGWSTEQYF	TGTGCCAGCAGCCCTACAGGGTGGTCTACCGAGCAGTACTTC
TRBV28	TRBD1	TRBJ1-6	.	CASSLMGGQGQYSYNSPLHF	TGTGCCAGCAGTTTAATGGGGGGACAGGGTCAATATTCCTATAATTCACCCCTCCACTTT
TRBV9	.	TRBJ2-5	.	CASSVGGSQETQYF	TGTGCCAGCAGCGTAGGAGGGTCCCAAGAGACCCAGTACTTC
TRBV11-2	.	TRBJ1-3	.	CASSLAGAGNTIYF	TGTGCCAGCAGCTTAGCGGGGGCTGGAAACACCATATATTTT
TRBV7-2	TRBD1	TRBJ1-3	.	CASSPGQGGNTIYF	TGTGCCAGCAGCCCTGGACAGGGAGGAAACACCATATATTTT
TRBV18	TRBD2	TRBJ2-1	.	CASSPPAGSTYNEQFF	TGTGCCAGCTCACCTCCAGCGGGGTCCACCTACAATGAGCAGTTCTTC
TRBV7-2	.	TRBJ2-1	.	CASSKEVNEQFF	TGTGCCAGCAGCAAAGAAGTGAATGAGCAGTTCTTC
TRBV2	.	TRBJ1-5	.	CASKRDKGQPQHF	TGTGCCAGCAAACGGGACAAGGGTCAGCCCCAGCATTTT
TRBV6-5	.	TRBJ1-4	.	CASGGSPNEKLFF	TGTGCCAGCGGGGGGAGTCCTAATGAAAAACTGTTTTTT
TRBV5-1	TRBD2	TRBJ2-7	.	CASSVAGRSSYEQYF	TGCGCCAGCAGCGTAGCGGGGCGAAGCTCCTACGAGCAGTACTTC
TRBV7-9	.	TRBJ1-1	.	CASGENTEAFF	TGTGCTTCGGGGGAGAACACTGAAGCTTTCTTT
TRBV28	TRBD1	TRBJ1-2	.	CASSSYRDPGGTNYGYTF	TGTGCCAGCAGTTCTTACCGGGACCCAGGGGGAACCAACTATGGCTACACCTTC
TRBV29-1	TRBD2	TRBJ2-5	.	CSVEKRDGRRETQYF	TGCAGCGTTGAGAAGCGGGATGGGCGGCGAGAGACCCAGTACTTC
TRBV7-6	.	TRBJ2-2	.	CASSLALATGELFF	TGTGCCAGCAGCTTAGCTCTCGCAACCGGGGAGCTGTTTTTT
TRBV7-6	TRBD2	TRBJ2-1	once	CASSPGLERGVDNEQFF	TGTGCCAGCAGCCCAGGTTTAGAGCGGGGGGTGGATAATGAGCAGTTCTTC
TRBV30	.	TRBJ2-3	.	CAWTSGDTQYF	TGTGCCTGGACTTCGGGAGATACGCAGTATTTT
TRBV25-1	.	TRBJ2-5	.	CASSESVLPIQETQYF	TGTGCCAGCAGTGAATCTGTCCTACCAATACAAGAGACCCAGTACTTC
TRBV27	TRBD1	TRBJ1-1	.	CASSLTGGWTEAFF	TGTGCCAGCAGTTTAACAGGGGGCTGGACTGAAGCTTTCTTT
TRBV19	.	TRBJ1-6	.	CASSILARRDTYNSPLHF	TGTGCCAGTAGTATACTCGCTAGGAGGGACACCTATAATTCACCCCTCCACTTT
TRBV30	.	TRBJ1-2	.	CAWSPDGGNYGYTF	TGTGCCTGGAGTCCCGACGGGGGAAACTATGGCTACACCTTC
TRBV2	.	TRBJ2-3	.	CASTAPANTQYF	TGTGCCAGCACGGCACCTGCGAATACGCAGTATTTT
TRBV29-1	TRBD2	TRBJ2-1	.	CSVTSGGAGNEQFF	TGCAGCGTGACTAGCGGGGGGGCCGGGAATGAGCAGTTCTTC
TRBV28	.	TRBJ1-1	.	CASTGMNTEAFF	TGTGCCAGCACAGGCATGAACACTGAAGCTTTCTTT
TRBV7-6	TRBD1	TRBJ1-2	.	CASSLTGSGYTF	TGTGCCAGCAGCTTGACAGGGTCCGGCTACACCTTC
TRBV5-1	TRBD2	TRBJ2-7	.	CASRHSGGREQYF	TGCGCCAGCAGACACAGCGGGGGGAGGGAGCAGTACTTC
TRBV19	.	TRBJ1-2	.	CASSGSRNGYTF	TGTGCCAGTAGTGGGAGCCGTAATGGCTACACCTTC
TRBV4-3	.	TRBJ1-1	.	CASSQLVTENTEAFF	TGCGCCAGCAGCCAATTGGTGACTGAGAACACTGAAGCTTTCTTT
TRBV19	TRBD1	TRBJ1-3	once	CASSIGAGGLRNTIYF	TGTGCCAGTAGTATCGGAGCAGGGGGCCTTAGGAACACCATATATTTT
TRBV29-1	TRBD1	TRBJ2-7	.	CSVLRDRTYEQYF	TGCAGCGTTCTCCGGGACAGAACCTACGAGCAGTACTTC
TRBV7-8	.	TRBJ1-5	.	CASSLAVGVSRSNQPQHF	TGTGCCAGCAGCTTAGCGGTAGGGGTGAGCAGGTCCAATCAGCCCCAGCATTTT
TRBV9	TRBD1	TRBJ1-1	.	CASSVGQLNTEAFF	TGTGCCAGCAGCGTGGGACAGCTGAACACTGAAGCTTTCTTT
TRBV5-4	.	TRBJ2-1	.	CASSQGSSYNEQFF	TGTGCCAGCAGCCAGGGCAGCTCCTACAATGAGCAGTTCTTC